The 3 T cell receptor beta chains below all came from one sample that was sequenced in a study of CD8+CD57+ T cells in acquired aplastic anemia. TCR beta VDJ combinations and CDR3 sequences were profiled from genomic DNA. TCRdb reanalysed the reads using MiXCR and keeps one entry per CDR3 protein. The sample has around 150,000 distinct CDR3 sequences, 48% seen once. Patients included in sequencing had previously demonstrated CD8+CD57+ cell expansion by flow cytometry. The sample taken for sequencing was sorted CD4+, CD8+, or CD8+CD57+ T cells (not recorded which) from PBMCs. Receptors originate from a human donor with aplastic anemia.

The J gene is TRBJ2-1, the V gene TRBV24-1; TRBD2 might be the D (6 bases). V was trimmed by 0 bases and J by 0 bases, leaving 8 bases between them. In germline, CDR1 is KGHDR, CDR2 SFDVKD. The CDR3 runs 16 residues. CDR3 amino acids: CATSDLRGSSYNEQFF. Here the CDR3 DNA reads TGTGCCACCAGTGATTTGCGGGGGAGCTCCTACAATGAGCAGTTCTTC.

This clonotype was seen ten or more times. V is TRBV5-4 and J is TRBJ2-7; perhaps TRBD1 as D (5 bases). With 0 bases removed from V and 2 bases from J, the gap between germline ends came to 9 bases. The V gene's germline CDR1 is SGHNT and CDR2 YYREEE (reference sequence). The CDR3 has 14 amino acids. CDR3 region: CASSLEGATYEQYF. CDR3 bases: TGTGCCAGCAGCTTGGAAGGGGCCACCTACGAGCAGTACTTC.

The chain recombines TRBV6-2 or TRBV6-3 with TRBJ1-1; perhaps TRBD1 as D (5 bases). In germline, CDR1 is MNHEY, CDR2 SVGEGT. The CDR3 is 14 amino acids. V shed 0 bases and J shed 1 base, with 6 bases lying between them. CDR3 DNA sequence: TGTGCCAGCAGTTACTCGCAGGGGAACACTGAAGCTTTCTTT. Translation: CASSYSQGNTEAFF.